This T cell receptor (beta chain) was identified during a study of blood T cell repertoires in COVID-19 (dated by TCRdb to 2020 to 2022). Regarding the research as a whole: Samples covering the acute and convalescent phases of COVID-19 were provided by collaborators in the United States, Italy and Spain. The sample metadata nearly always contained a de-identified subject ID, COVID-19 status, age in years and sex. The dataset comprised deeply sampled blood TCRbeta repertoires from subjects exposed to, actively infected with, or recovered from COVID-19. HLA class I and class II types, where available, came from metadata supplied by the sample provider rather than from assay-based typing. The samples were drawn from two sources: the first 160 participants of the ongoing ImmuneRACE study, and 950 to 1,500 subjects contributed by 6 global collaborators. The repertoires were released in a freely available public database meant as a resource for research on the immune response to SARS-CoV-2. The material from the prospective study consisted of cDNA or gDNA derived from T cells, B-cell-depleted T cells, or PBMCs.

The cysteine opens and the phenylalanine closes a CDR3 of 13 amino acids. Just the 39-base CDR3 DNA is kept, in frame starting at base 1. The V and J ends are trimmed by 8 bases and 6 bases, leaving 13 bases between them. General findings and caveats noted by the study authors: The quantity of clinical and demographic metadata differed by source and by participant and was supplied without curation.

Collaborating institutions collected whole blood in K2EDTA tubes following their own protocols. For TCRbeta analysis, collaborators shipped samples in one of three forms: frozen whole blood, isolated PBMCs, or DNA extracted from either of those sample types. The immunoSEQ Assay, a bias-controlled multiplex PCR, was used to amplify TCRbeta CDR3 regions from genomic DNA. In the authors' own workflow: The number of nucleated cells in each sample was estimated by amplification of reference gene primers within the assay. To quantify the absolute abundance of each unique TCRbeta CDR3 rearrangement, sequence reads were collapsed and filtered. For each sample, productive Simpson clonality was calculated by taking the square root of Simpson's diversity index across productive rearrangements. Held by TCRdb, this immuneACCESS table contains in-frame sequences only and omits some clones. Under half of the omission traces to an unresolved V gene where checked; the cause of the rest is unknown. That table gives V, J and clone size, and the DNA gave D and trimming. Present in this sample are some 150,000 clones, approximately 87% of which were seen just once. The ten largest make up approximately 9% of the sample.

For this clone: Its antigen specificity is not known. No base-level quality is on record; no much larger clone is a single base apart.

The sample comprised peripheral blood. The origin of this receptor is a woman between 45 and 60 years old with active or convalescent COVID-19. Recombination connected TRBV12-3 or TRBV12-4 to TRBJ1-4, and the D gene may be TRBD1, 5 bases matching. CDR3 sequence: CASRQGSHEKLFF. The bases read TGTGCCAGCCGCCAGGGAAGCCATGAAAAACTGTTTTTT.